A selection of T cell receptor beta chains follows, all from one sample in a study of blood T cell repertoires in COVID-19. Method: immunoSEQ multiplex PCR; TCRdb's copy keeps in-frame clones and lacks some. The table has about 370,000 clones, roughly 90% seen once. Material: PBMCs or T cells enriched from blood (not recorded which). The receptor source for this set is a woman between 40 and 55 years old who had been exposed to COVID-19. Both conserved end residues are trimmed from each CDR3. The order of the fields is J gene, V gene, CDR3 protein.

>TRBJ1-1|TRBV5-1
ASSLGDRGLMTEAF
>TRBJ2-7|TRBV10-2
ASSAGGVSYEQY
>TRBJ2-7|TRBV29-1
SVDGVSGRTYEQY
>TRBJ1-2|TRBV7-9
AGSREGYYGYT
>TRBJ2-1|TRBV5-6
ASSPTGGPYNEQF
>TRBJ1-2|TRBV18
ASSRDSLYGYT
>TRBJ1-1|TRBV19
ASSPRQGNYFTEAF
>TRBJ1-5|TRBV30
AWSPSGTGQSSQPQH
>TRBJ2-7|TRBV5-5
ASSIRDTSWEQY
>TRBJ1-1|TRBV29-1
SARGTYTEAF
>TRBJ2-5|TRBV7-3
ASSPGGLARETQY
>TRBJ2-6|TRBV7-3
ASSLQGLIGSGANVLT
>TRBJ2-3|TRBV12-3/TRBV12-4
ASSYFTDTQY
>TRBJ2-2|TRBV9
ASRSGQENTGELF
>TRBJ2-7|TRBV5-1
ASSPGDRIYEQY
>TRBJ2-1|TRBV24-1
ATSEYQTSGSNEQF
>TRBJ1-1|TRBV7-9
ASSSITGFNTEAF
>TRBJ1-5|TRBV5-6
ASSLWGPGIINQPQH
>TRBJ2-4|TRBV24-1
ATSDSSSGSGIQY
>TRBJ2-2|TRBV6-6
ASSRGGQGANTGELF
>TRBJ1-4|TRBV12-2
ASRLVAGQGKEKLF
>TRBJ2-5|TRBV11-3
ASSLGSSDRGLETQY
>TRBJ2-1|TRBV9
ASSKTSLNTNEQF
>TRBJ1-2|TRBV5-6
ASSLERAVYGYT
>TRBJ1-2|TRBV4-1
ASSPTRNYGYT